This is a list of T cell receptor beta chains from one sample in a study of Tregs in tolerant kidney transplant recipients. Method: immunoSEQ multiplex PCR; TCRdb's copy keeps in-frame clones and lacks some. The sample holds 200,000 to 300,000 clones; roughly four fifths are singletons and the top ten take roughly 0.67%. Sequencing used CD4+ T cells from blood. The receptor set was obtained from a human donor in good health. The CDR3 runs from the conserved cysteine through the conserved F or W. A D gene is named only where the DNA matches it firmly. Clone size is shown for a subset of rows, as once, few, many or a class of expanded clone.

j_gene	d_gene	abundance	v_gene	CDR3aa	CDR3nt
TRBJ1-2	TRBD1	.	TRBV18	CASSTPGQGAYGYTF	TGTGCCAGCTCAACTCCGGGACAGGGGGCCTATGGCTACACCTTC
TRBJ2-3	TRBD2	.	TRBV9	CASSGGLAGGTDTQYF	TGTGCCAGCAGCGGGGGACTAGCGGGGGGCACAGATACGCAGTATTTT
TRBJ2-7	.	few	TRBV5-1	CASKERTQSYEQYF	TGCGCCAGCAAAGAGAGGACACAGTCCTACGAGCAGTACTTC
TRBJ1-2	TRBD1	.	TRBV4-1	CASSQVTGGVGGYTF	TGCGCCAGCAGCCAAGTTACAGGGGGTGTAGGTGGCTACACCTTC
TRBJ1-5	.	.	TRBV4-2	CASSQEEGPQHF	TGTGCCAGCAGCCAAGAGGAGGGGCCCCAGCATTTT
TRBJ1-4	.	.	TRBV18	CASSPPSGAGEKLFF	TGTGCCAGCTCACCACCGTCAGGGGCGGGTGAAAAACTGTTTTTT
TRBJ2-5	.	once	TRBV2	CASTGTPRGTQYF	TGTGCCAGCACAGGGACCCCCCGCGGGACCCAGTACTTC
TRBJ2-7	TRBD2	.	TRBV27	CASSLLAGGYEQYF	TGTGCCAGCAGTTTGCTAGCGGGAGGGTACGAGCAGTACTTC
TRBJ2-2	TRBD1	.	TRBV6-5	CASRRDRQNTGELFF	TGTGCCAGCAGGCGGGACAGGCAGAACACCGGGGAGCTGTTTTTT
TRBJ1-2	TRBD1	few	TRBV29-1	CSVVPGTGGYGYTF	TGCAGCGTTGTTCCCGGGACAGGGGGCTATGGCTACACCTTC
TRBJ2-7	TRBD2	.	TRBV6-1	CASSHTRSGGYEQYF	TGTGCCAGCAGCCATACCCGGTCGGGGGGCTACGAGCAGTACTTC
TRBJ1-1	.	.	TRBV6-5	CASSYREGTEAFF	TGTGCCAGCAGTTACCGCGAGGGTACTGAAGCTTTCTTT
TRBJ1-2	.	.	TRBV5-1	CASSLSGRGASGYTF	TGCGCCAGCAGCTTGTCGGGACGGGGGGCGTCCGGCTACACCTTC
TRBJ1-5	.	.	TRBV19	CASSTLPLQPQHF	TGTGCCAGTAGTACCTTGCCTCTTCAGCCCCAGCATTTT
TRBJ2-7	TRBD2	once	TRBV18	CASSPSGLAGGIHEQYF	TGTGCCAGCTCACCTTCGGGACTAGCGGGAGGTATCCACGAGCAGTACTTC
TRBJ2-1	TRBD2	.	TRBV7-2	CASSLTSGGYEQFF	TGTGCCAGCAGCTTGACTAGCGGGGGGTATGAGCAGTTCTTC
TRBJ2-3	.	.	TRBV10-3	CAISDPIIHTQYF	TGTGCCATCAGTGACCCCATCATTCATACGCAGTATTTT
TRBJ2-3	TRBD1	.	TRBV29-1	CSVEDRTGGPTDTQYF	TGCAGCGTTGAAGATCGGACAGGGGGTCCCACAGATACGCAGTATTTT
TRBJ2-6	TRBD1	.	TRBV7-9	CASSLQGALRANVLTF	TGTGCCAGCAGCTTACAGGGGGCGTTGAGGGCCAACGTCCTGACTTTC
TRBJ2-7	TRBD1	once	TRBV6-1	CASTRPGTDPGQYF	TGTGCCAGCACCCGACCTGGGACAGACCCCGGGCAGTACTTC
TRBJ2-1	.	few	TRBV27	CASSPPLYRANEQFF	TGTGCCAGCAGCCCACCGCTCTACAGGGCCAATGAGCAGTTCTTC
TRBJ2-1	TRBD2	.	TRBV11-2	CASSLVPAGGRNEQFF	TGTGCCAGCAGCTTAGTTCCAGCGGGGGGAAGGAATGAGCAGTTCTTC
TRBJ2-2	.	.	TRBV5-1	CASSFSGTNTGELFF	TGCGCCAGCAGCTTCTCCGGGACCAACACCGGGGAGCTGTTTTTT
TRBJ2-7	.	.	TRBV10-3	CAIRSSGDEQYF	TGTGCCATCAGGAGCTCGGGCGACGAGCAGTACTTC
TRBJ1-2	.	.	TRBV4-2	CASSQDFPGAQGYTF	TGTGCCAGCAGCCAAGATTTCCCAGGGGCTCAGGGCTACACCTTC
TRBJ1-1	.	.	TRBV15	CATSGLFTGALNTEAFF	TGTGCCACCAGCGGATTATTTACAGGCGCCCTGAACACTGAAGCTTTCTTT
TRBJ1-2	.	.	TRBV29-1	CSVDLRQGQPFRNYGYTF	TGCAGCGTTGATTTGAGGCAGGGGCAACCATTCAGGAACTATGGCTACACCTTC
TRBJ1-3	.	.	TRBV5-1	CASSWDGSSGNTIYF	TGCGCCAGCAGCTGGGACGGAAGCTCTGGAAACACCATATATTTT
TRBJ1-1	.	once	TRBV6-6	CASGLEGRTEAFF	TGTGCCAGCGGACTGGAGGGGAGGACTGAAGCTTTCTTT
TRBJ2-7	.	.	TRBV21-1	CASSKLSGGAYEQYF	TGTGCCAGCAGCAAGTTAAGCGGGGGGGCCTACGAGCAGTACTTC
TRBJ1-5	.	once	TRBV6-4	CASTDSPGNTGQPQHF	TGTGCCAGCACCGACTCCCCAGGGAACACGGGTCAGCCCCAGCATTTT
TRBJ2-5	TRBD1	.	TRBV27	CASSFGIPGQGPGTQYF	TGTGCCAGCAGTTTTGGGATACCGGGACAGGGGCCCGGGACCCAGTACTTC
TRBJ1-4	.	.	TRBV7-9	CASSLGAALGEKLFF	TGTGCCAGCAGCTTAGGGGCCGCCTTAGGGGAAAAACTGTTTTTT
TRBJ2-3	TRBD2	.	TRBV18	CASSPERGSTDTQYF	TGTGCCAGCTCACCCGAGCGGGGCAGCACAGATACGCAGTATTTT
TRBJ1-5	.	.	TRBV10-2	CASRQEVSQPQHF	TGCGCCAGCAGACAGGAGGTCAGTCAGCCCCAGCATTTT
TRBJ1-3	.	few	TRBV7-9	CASSLKGGGNTIYF	TGTGCCAGCAGCTTGAAGGGGGGTGGAAACACCATATATTTT
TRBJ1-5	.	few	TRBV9	CASSVGGFGNQPQHF	TGTGCCAGCAGCGTAGGGGGGTTTGGCAATCAGCCCCAGCATTTT
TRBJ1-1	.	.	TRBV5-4	CAGTWGRNTEAFF	TGTGCCGGAACATGGGGCAGGAACACTGAAGCTTTCTTT
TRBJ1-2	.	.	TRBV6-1	CASSENYGYTF	TGTGCCAGCAGTGAAAACTATGGCTACACCTTC